This TCR beta chain is drawn from a study of identical twins. One entry per CDR3 protein results from TCRdb running MiXCR on the 5' RACE reads. Here the sample spans approximately 630,000 distinct CDR3 sequences, under 8.5% being singletons. The CDR3 loop spans 15 amino acids. Germline CDR1 is ENHRY and CDR2 is SYGVKD. The ends were cut back, 2 bases at V and 7 bases at J, with 15 bases in the middle. This clonotype was found a few times. This same sample was also part of a study on yellow fever vaccine responses in identical twins.

V and J are TRBV10-3 and TRBJ2-1; D may be TRBD1 (6 bases). The clonotype was recovered from a woman under 30 in good health. Input material: PBMCs. CDR3 protein: CAISERGGVSNEQFF. CDR3 bases: TGTGCCATCAGTGAGCGAGGGGGAGTTAGTAATGAGCAGTTCTTC.